The 29 T cell receptor beta chains presented below share a single source sample, sequenced in a study of naive and memory T cell subsets (dated by TCRdb to 2016 to 2017). The method was UMI-ligation and nested PCR. TCRdb records Illumina MiSeq as the sequencer. Four rounds of PCR, run with the SP2 primer together with nested alpha and beta constant region primers, were used to amplify the ligated cDNA. TCRdb cleaned the public reads at Q25 with fastp, built clones with MiXCR and kept in-frame beta chains. One record per CDR3 amino acid sequence lists the most common genes and DNA. This sample comprises 35,000 to 40,000 distinct CDR3 sequences, 9.5% to 11% of them detected only once. The biggest ten clones account for 3.9% of the sample. According to the study, the label for this sample's treatment or condition signals: skin biopsy from PPD injection site in Mantoux-positive individual. Using 3' ligation of a UMI-containing oligonucleotide to TCR cDNA, the study laid out a robust and sensitive protocol to amplify, sequence and analyze TCRs.

The source was skin, collected from a tuberculin skin test site. The receptor source for this set is an adult in good health.

In its sample, this clonotype was seen a few times. The chain joins TRBV5-1 to TRBJ2-3, with D perhaps matching TRBD1 or TRBD2 (6 bases each). From germline, CDR1 is SGHRS and CDR2 YFSETQ. Trimming removed 5 bases from V and 3 bases from J, with 13 bases in between. The CDR3 is 14 amino acids. Here the CDR3 DNA reads TGCGCCAGCAGTTTTCGGGGGCGGACAGATACGCAGTATTTT. This encodes CASSFRGRTDTQYF.

The sample holds many counts of this clonotype. The J gene is TRBJ1-5, the V gene TRBV20-1; 7 bases are a match to TRBD1. Germline CDR1 DFQATT, CDR2 SNEGSKA (reference sequence). The CDR3 spans 15 residues. With 6 bases clipped from V and 3 bases from J, the junction kept 11 bases outside the gene matches. Written as DNA, the CDR3 is TGCAGTGCACCCACTCGGGACAGTCCCAATCAGCCCCAGCATTTT. Its protein product is CSAPTRDSPNQPQHF.

This clonotype was picked up a small number of times. The chain links TRBV27 to TRBJ2-1; 11 positions agree with TRBD1. This CDR3 contains 15 residues. Germline V lookup: CDR1 MNHEY, CDR2 SMNVEV (reference sequence). V was clipped by 4 bases and J by 5 bases; unmatched bases: 4. The CDR3 nucleotides read TGTGCCAGCAGTTCGGACAGGGGGCACCACAATGAGCAGTTCTTC. Protein product: CASSSDRGHHNEQFF.

This clonotype was counted at least ten times. This chain joins TRBV28 and TRBJ1-1; D gene uncertain. The CDR3 runs to 15 residues. V was shortened by 6 bases and J by 1 base, with 15 bases between the two germline ends. The germline gives CDR1 MDHEN, CDR2 SYDVKM. CDR3 sequence (DNA): TGTGCCAGCAGAATCGTTGGACGCTCGAACACTGAAGCTTTCTTT. This encodes CASRIVGRSNTEAFF.

This clonotype was counted ten times or more. A much larger clone sits a single nucleotide away, making a read error possible. The rearrangement links TRBV28 to TRBJ2-7; TRBD2 might be the D (5 bases). The CDR3 has 11 amino acids. Looked up from germline, CDR1 is MDHEN and CDR2 is SYDVKM. The V end lost 6 bases, the J end lost 2 bases, and 5 bases lay between the germline ends. CDR3 residues: CASSGTYEQYF. In DNA, the CDR3 is TGTGCCAGCAGCGGGACCTACGAGCAGTACTTC. Supplemented by reference TRBV28 and TRBJ2-7, the full variable domain reads DVKVTQSSRYLVKRTGEKVFLECVQDMDHENMFWYRQDPGLGLRLIYFSYDVKMKEKGDIPEGYSVSREKKERFSLILESASTNQTSMYLCASSGTYEQYFGPGTRLTVT.

The chain employs TRBV6-4 and TRBJ2-1; TRBD2 matches at 9 bases. V was clipped by 0 bases and J by 8 bases; unmatched bases: 5. Germline V CDR1 and CDR2: MRHNA, SNTAGT. The CDR3 has 15 residues. The CDR3 sequence: CASSDSAGGEDEQFF. The CDR3, as DNA: TGTGCCAGCAGTGACTCGGCGGGAGGGGAGGATGAGCAGTTCTTC.

This clonotype was detected many times. The V gene is TRBV29-1, the J gene TRBJ2-5, with 7 nucleotides matching TRBD2. The germline V gene encodes CDR1 SQVTM and CDR2 ANQGSEA. The CDR3 length is 14 residues. With 4 bases clipped from V and 5 bases from J, the junction kept 10 bases outside the gene matches. CDR3 amino acids: CSVAAGALRETQYF. DNA of the CDR3: TGCAGCGTTGCGGCGGGAGCCCTCCGGGAGACCCAGTACTTC.

This clonotype appeared a few times. This chain links TRBV12-3 or TRBV12-4 with TRBJ1-6; D is possibly TRBD1 (5 bases). The V gene lost 5 bases and the J gene lost 10 bases, with 15 bases spanning the gap. This CDR3 is built from 14 residues. CDR3 bases: TGTGCCAGCAGTCTCGGAGCAGGGCGATCACCCCTCCACTTT. Protein product: CASSLGAGRSPLHF.

The table lists this clonotype with a few counts. This chain uses TRBV19 with TRBJ2-3; tentative D call: TRBD1 (5 bases). Between the trimmed V and J ends, which lost 3 bases and 3 bases, there was a span of 7 bases. Per germline, CDR1 LNHDA and CDR2 SQIVND (reference sequence). The CDR3 is made up of 13 amino acids. CDR3 in DNA: TGTGCCAGTAGTATGCAGGGAACAGATACGCAGTATTTT. Translated, it gives CASSMQGTDTQYF.

The chain is built from TRBV4-1 and TRBJ1-2; 9 positions match TRBD1. After removal of 2 bases from V and 8 bases from J, the junction contained 6 bases not matched to a gene. Germline V CDR1 and CDR2: MGHRA, YSYEKL. The CDR3 is 14 residues long. The CDR3 reads CASSQQSDRGGYTF. DNA of the CDR3: TGCGCCAGCAGCCAACAATCGGACAGGGGCGGCTACACCTTC.

This chain uses TRBV5-6 with TRBJ1-6, with D possibly being TRBD1 (6 bases). Germline CDR1 SGHDT, CDR2 YYEEEE. The V and J ends lost 4 bases and 9 bases respectively, with 14 bases between them. The CDR3 is 14 residues long. CDR3 in DNA: TGTGCCAGCAGCGTCTCGACAGGTTTTTCACCCCTCCACTTT. This sequence encodes CASSVSTGFSPLHF.

Only a few counts were recorded for this clonotype. A clone one base away is much larger, so this may be a read error. The V and J genes are TRBV13 and TRBJ2-3, with 7 bases aligning to TRBD1. Germline V gene sequence: CDR1 PRHDT, CDR2 FYEKMQ (reference sequence). V trimming: 4 bases; J trimming: 1 base; junction bases outside the gene matches: 5. CDR3 length: 15 residues. CDR3 in DNA: TGTGCCAGCAGCTCAGGGGGTTCTTGCACAGATACGCAGTATTTT. It yields the protein CASSSGGSCTDTQYF.

This clonotype came up a few times. The rearrangement uses TRBV6-5 and TRBJ2-3; D is possibly TRBD2 (5 bases). The CDR3 contains 16 residues. The ends were cut back, 3 bases at V and 0 bases at J, with 13 bases in the middle. Germline V gene data show CDR1 as MNHEY and CDR2 as SVGAGI. CDR3 sequence: CASSYSSGLSTDTQYF. As DNA, the CDR3 is TGTGCCAGCAGTTATTCGAGCGGTCTAAGCACAGATACGCAGTATTTT.

This clonotype was seen at least ten times. The CDR3 bases are TGTGCCAGCAGTCGGGGGACAGGGAGGGAATACGAGCAGTACTTC. This gives the protein CASSRGTGREYEQYF. The chain joins TRBV27 to TRBJ2-7; 9 nucleotides line up with TRBD1. CDR3 length: 15 amino acids. The junction had 9 bases not matched to a gene; V was cut back by 5 bases and J by 4 bases. Germline CDR1 MNHEY, CDR2 SMNVEV (reference sequence).

This clonotype was counted ten times or more. The chain links TRBV11-3 to TRBJ2-3; either TRBD1 or TRBD2 may supply D (5 bases each). Per the germline V gene, CDR1 is SGHNT and CDR2 is YENEEA. The CDR3 sequence is 14 residues long. V was shortened by 5 bases and J by 2 bases, with 11 bases between the two germline ends. The CDR3 bases are TGTGCCAGCAGCCCGGGACGTTCCACAGATACGCAGTATTTT. Amino acid sequence: CASSPGRSTDTQYF.

This clonotype occurred many times. The V and J genes are TRBV12-3 or TRBV12-4 and TRBJ2-1, with 8 bases matching TRBD2. This CDR3 region has 14 residues. The ends lost 5 bases at V and 3 bases at J; junction bases unmatched: 3. The CDR3 here is CASSPGGGYNEQFF. CDR3 in DNA: TGTGCCAGCAGTCCGGGGGGGGGCTACAATGAGCAGTTCTTC.

This clonotype was counted at least ten times. This chain links TRBV29-1 with TRBJ2-7, with TRBD2 matching 9 bases. CDR1 and CDR2 (germline): SQVTM, ANQGSEA. CDR3 length equals 16 residues. Unmatched junction bases numbered 14, after V lost 5 bases and J lost 3 bases. CDR3 in amino acids: CSVKKRGGRASYEQYF. For the CDR3, the DNA is TGCAGCGTTAAAAAAAGGGGCGGGAGGGCCAGCTACGAGCAGTACTTC.

By its share, this clonotype is medium-sized (0.01 to 0.1%). J is TRBJ1-4 and V is TRBV5-1; no reliable D call. CDR3 length: 15 amino acids. Germline V lookup: CDR1 SGHRS, CDR2 YFSETQ. Deletions cut 0 bases from V and 0 bases from J, with 6 bases between. This CDR3 reads CASSLVTSTNEKLFF. CDR3 in DNA: TGCGCCAGCAGCTTGGTCACTTCAACTAATGAAAAACTGTTTTTT. The variable domain in full, completed from reference TRBV5-1 and TRBJ1-4, reads KAGVTQTPRYLIKTRGQQVTLSCSPISGHRSVSWYQQTPGQGLQFLFEYFSETQRNKGNFPGRFSGRQFSNSRSEMNVSTLELGDSALYLCASSLVTSTNEKLFFGSGTQLSVL.

The chain has TRBV28 and TRBJ1-2; TRBD1 matches at 10 bases. The CDR3 totals 15 residues. CDR1 and CDR2 (germline): MDHEN, SYDVKM. The V segment lost 3 bases and the J segment 6 bases; nucleotides outside the gene matches: 7. Here the CDR3 DNA reads TGTGCCAGCAGTTTGGGGGACAGGGGTCGGGATGGCTACACCTTC. It specifies CASSLGDRGRDGYTF.

This clonotype came up a few times. CDR3 DNA: TGTGCCAGTAGTATAGGAGGGGGACCATGCCCTGAAGCTTTCTTT. Encoded protein: CASSIGGGPCPEAFF. V and J are TRBV19 and TRBJ1-1, with D possibly being TRBD1 (6 bases). The CDR3 consists of 15 residues. The V gene's germline CDR1 is LNHDA and CDR2 SQIVND (reference sequence). Trimming stripped 1 base from V and 6 bases from J, with 15 bases between. Drawing the rest from reference TRBV19 and TRBJ1-1, the complete variable domain is DGGITQSPKYLFRKEGQNVTLSCEQNLNHDAMYWYRQDPGQGLRLIYYSQIVNDFQKGDIAEGYSVSREKKESFPLTVTSAQKNPTAFYLCASSIGGGPCPEAFFGQGTRLTVV.

This clonotype has only a few counts. The CDR3 DNA follows: TGCAGCGTTGAAGAGGGCTACGAGCAGTACTTC. Its translation is CSVEEGYEQYF. The chain links TRBV29-1 to TRBJ2-7, with D uncertain. Germline assignment: CDR1 SQVTM and CDR2 ANQGSEA. The V and J ends lost 0 bases and 3 bases respectively, with 3 bases between them. There are 11 residues in the CDR3.

In its sample, this clonotype was seen many times. The rearrangement links TRBV5-1 to TRBJ1-1; D might be TRBD1 (5 bases). The V end was cut by 0 bases, the J end by 2 bases, with 11 bases between. Germline V lookup: CDR1 SGHRS, CDR2 YFSETQ. The CDR3 loop spans 15 amino acids. CDR3 nucleotide sequence: TGCGCCAGCAGCTTGGATTTGGGGCTTAACACTGAAGCTTTCTTT. This translates into CASSLDLGLNTEAFF.

There are a few counts of this clonotype. The chain employs TRBV27 and TRBJ2-1; 12 bases align to TRBD2. Trimming at V came to 7 bases and at J to 10 bases, leaving 8 bases not matched to a gene. Germline V gene sequence: CDR1 MNHEY, CDR2 SMNVEV (reference sequence). The CDR3 sequence is 14 residues long. The CDR3 reads CASNPSGRAPEQFF. The CDR3 DNA reads as TGTGCCAGCAATCCTAGCGGGAGGGCCCCGGAGCAGTTCTTC.

This clonotype was counted many times. V is TRBV12-3 or TRBV12-4 and J is TRBJ1-5; TRBD1 aligns across 7 bases. The CDR3 consists of 15 residues. With 6 bases clipped from V and 8 bases from J, the junction kept 13 bases outside the gene matches. In DNA form, the CDR3 reads TGTGCCAGCAGGTTACAGGGGAGAAGGACGGAGCCCCAGCATTTT. This sequence encodes CASRLQGRRTEPQHF.

This chain uses TRBV18 with TRBJ1-1, with 7 bases that match TRBD1. The V segment lost 0 bases and the J segment 5 bases; nucleotides outside the gene matches: 3. The CDR3 sequence is 14 residues long. Germline values: CDR1 KGHSH, CDR2 LQKENI. For the CDR3, the DNA is TGTGCCAGCTCACCACCGCACAGGGGTACTGAAGCTTTCTTT. The encoded protein is CASSPPHRGTEAFF.

Only a few counts were recorded for this clonotype. The rearrangement uses TRBV28 and TRBJ1-2; perhaps TRBD1 as D (5 bases). The CDR3 contains 15 residues. V lost 6 bases, J lost 0 bases, and 14 bases lay in between. Germline loops: CDR1 MDHEN, CDR2 SYDVKM. CDR3 DNA: TGTGCCAGCAGAATCGGGGCCTACTCTAACTATGGCTACACCTTC. As protein: CASRIGAYSNYGYTF.

This clonotype was picked up many times. The chain is built from TRBV2 and TRBJ1-4, with D perhaps matching TRBD1 (5 bases). Germline CDR1 and CDR2: SNHLY and FYNNEI. This CDR3 has 16 residues. Between the trimmed V and J ends, which lost 1 base and 8 bases, there was a span of 17 bases. The CDR3 nucleotides are TGTGCCAGCAGTGAAGTAGGCAGGGTGAATGACGAAAAACTGTTTTTT. It specifies CASSEVGRVNDEKLFF.

The table lists this clonotype with many counts. The chain is built from TRBV12-3 or TRBV12-4 and TRBJ2-7; D may be TRBD2 (7 bases). Trimming removed 8 bases from V and 2 bases from J, with 19 bases in between. This CDR3 is 15 amino acids long. The CDR3 is CASSIGGAWTYEQYF. The CDR3 DNA sequence: TGTGCCAGCTCTATAGGGGGGGCATGGACCTACGAGCAGTACTTC.

The chain carries TRBV18 and TRBJ2-7; D is perhaps TRBD1 (6 bases). Trimming took off 5 bases at V and 2 bases at J, with 13 bases between the two ends. Germline V gives CDR1 KGHSH, CDR2 LQKENI. This CDR3 is 14 amino acids long. The CDR3 bases are TGTGCCAGCTCAGATCAGGGGCTGCCCTACGAGCAGTACTTC. Residues: CASSDQGLPYEQYF.